Below, 27 T cell receptor beta chains from the same sample are listed, as sequenced in a study of OX40 agonist ivuxolimab in advanced cancers. Using immunoSEQ multiplex PCR, the repertoire was profiled, and TCRdb retains in-frame clones only, with some absent. The sample lists approximately 6,300 clones, about 80% seen once, with approximately 13% in the top ten. Sequences were derived from CD4+ or CD8+ T cells sorted from blood, sampled in a trial of the OX40 agonist ivuxolimab. Receptor source: an adult with an advanced solid tumor such as melanoma, head and neck, liver or kidney cancer.

This clone was observed a few times. At one boundary the junction diverges from the germline segment, which might be a read error. The chain recombines TRBV7-9 with TRBJ2-7; D perhaps matches TRBD1 (6 bases). CDR1 is SEHNR, CDR2 FQNEAQ, per germline (reference sequence). This CDR3 is 11 amino acids long. Here the CDR3 DNA reads TGTGCCAGCAGCCCCCTCTGGACAGATCCCTTC. Encoded protein: CASSPLWTDPF. Variable domain in full (rest from reference TRBV7-9 and TRBJ2-7): DTGVSQNPRHKITKRGQNVTFRCDPISEHNRLYWYRQTLGQGPEFLTYFQNEAQLEKSRLLSDRFSAERPKGSFSTLEIQRTEQGDSAMYLCASSPLWTDPFGPGTRLTVT.

This chain uses TRBV7-6 with TRBJ2-1; 7 bases align to TRBD1. V shed 5 bases, J shed 7 bases, and the junction held 2 bases outside the gene matches. The CDR3 loop spans 12 amino acids. Germline loops: CDR1 SGHVS, CDR2 FNYEAQ. The CDR3 nucleotides are TGTGCCAGCAGCCCGACAGGGAATGAGCAGTTCTTC. Protein sequence: CASSPTGNEQFF.

V and J are TRBV7-3 and TRBJ2-1; TRBD2 matches 9 bases. This CDR3 is 16 amino acids long. Germline values: CDR1 SGHTA, CDR2 FQGTGA. V was clipped by 5 bases and J by 4 bases; unmatched bases: 9. Here the CDR3 reads CASSPSSAGGYNEQFF. The CDR3 DNA reads TGTGCCAGCAGCCCCTCTAGCGCGGGAGGGTACAATGAGCAGTTCTTC.

This chain joins TRBV28 and TRBJ1-5; D gene uncertain. The CDR3 consists of 15 residues. Trimming stripped 1 base from V and 6 bases from J, with 13 bases between. CDR1 and CDR2 (germline): MDHEN, SYDVKM. The CDR3: CASSLLKATVQPQHF. CDR3 nucleotide sequence: TGTGCCAGCAGTTTATTAAAAGCGACGGTTCAGCCCCAGCATTTT.

The chain uses TRBV4-1 and TRBJ2-7, with 8 bases that match TRBD2. V gave up 1 base and J gave up 3 bases; unmatched junction bases: 5. The CDR3 is 15 amino acids. CDR1 and CDR2 from the germline V gene are MGHRA and YSYEKL. The CDR3 is CASSQGGGLDYEQYF. In DNA form, the CDR3 reads TGCGCCAGCAGCCAAGGTGGGGGACTAGACTACGAGCAGTACTTC.

The V and J genes are TRBV19 and TRBJ2-7, with D perhaps TRBD2 (5 bases). The CDR3 covers 13 residues. Trimming stripped 3 bases from V and 2 bases from J, with 8 bases between. CDR1 LNHDA and CDR2 SQIVND come from the germline V gene (reference sequence). CDR3 sequence reads: CASSIGVAYEQYF. CDR3 DNA: TGTGCCAGTAGTATCGGGGTGGCCTACGAGCAGTACTTC. Variable domain in full (rest from reference TRBV19 and TRBJ2-7): DGGITQSPKYLFRKEGQNVTLSCEQNLNHDAMYWYRQDPGQGLRLIYYSQIVNDFQKGDIAEGYSVSREKKESFPLTVTSAQKNPTAFYLCASSIGVAYEQYFGPGTRLTVT.

This clone came up once. The chain is built from TRBV29-1 and TRBJ1-2; perhaps TRBD1 as D (5 bases). CDR3 length: 13 residues. The V gene lost 3 bases and the J gene lost 3 bases, with 11 bases spanning the gap. The germline V gene encodes CDR1 SQVTM and CDR2 ANQGSEA. CDR3 residues: CSVDRGLDYGYTF. In DNA form, the CDR3 reads TGCAGCGTTGATCGGGGCCTAGACTATGGCTACACCTTC.

V and J are TRBV2 and TRBJ1-1; 8 positions agree with TRBD1. With V trimmed by 5 bases and J by 0 bases, 8 bases remained unmatched. The CDR3 runs to 16 residues. In germline, CDR1 is SNHLY, CDR2 FYNNEI. DNA for the CDR3: TGTGCCAGCAGTACACCGACAGGGGCCATGAACACTGAAGCTTTCTTT. This translates into CASSTPTGAMNTEAFF.

In its sample, this clone was seen a few times. The chain is built from TRBV14 and TRBJ2-1; D remains unclear. Trimming cost V 0 bases and J 4 bases, with 1 base left between them. CDR3 size: 12 residues. CDR1 SGHDN and CDR2 FVKESK come from the germline V gene. CDR3 in amino acids: CASSQEYNEQFF. For the CDR3, the DNA is TGTGCCAGCAGCCAAGAATACAATGAGCAGTTCTTC.

The rearrangement links TRBV12-2 to TRBJ2-1. TRBV12-2 is listed as a pseudogene. CDR3 size: 14 residues. The CDR3 DNA reads TGTGCCAGCAGCCCTGAGGGGCCTTGGGATGAGCAGTTCTTC. This sequence encodes CASSPEGPWDEQFF.

The chain links TRBV2 to TRBJ2-6; no firm D call. CDR3 size: 14 residues. V lost 6 bases, J lost 0 bases, and 6 bases lay in between. Germline V gene lookup returns CDR1 SNHLY and CDR2 FYNNEI. CDR3 loop: CASRGISGANVLTF. CDR3 in DNA: TGTGCCAGCAGGGGCATCTCTGGGGCCAACGTCCTGACTTTC.

This chain joins TRBV29-1 and TRBJ2-1; TRBD2 agrees at 7 bases. This CDR3 has 13 residues. The V segment lost 3 bases and the J segment 8 bases; nucleotides outside the gene matches: 7. Germline V gene lookup returns CDR1 SQVTM and CDR2 ANQGSEA. This CDR3 reads CSVDWMGGDEQFF. DNA for the CDR3: TGCAGCGTTGATTGGATGGGGGGGGATGAGCAGTTCTTC.

The chain joins TRBV28 to TRBJ1-5; 9 bases line up with TRBD1. V lost 2 bases to trimming and J lost 2 bases; unmatched junction nucleotides: 7. The CDR3 is made up of 17 amino acids. The germline CDR1 and CDR2 sequences are MDHEN and SYDVKM. In DNA form, the CDR3 reads TGTGCCAGCAGTTTAGGCACAGGGGGCCTGGGCAATCAGCCCCAGCATTTT. Its translation: CASSLGTGGLGNQPQHF.

The chain carries TRBV27 and TRBJ1-5; D may be TRBD1 (6 bases). V lost 5 bases and J lost 5, with 22 bases in between. Germline lookup yields CDR1 MNHEY and CDR2 SMNVEV (reference sequence). This CDR3 region has 17 residues. The CDR3 DNA follows: TGTGCCAGCAGTCAAATACTCCAGGGGCGGTCATATCAGCCCCAGCATTTT. Translation gives CASSQILQGRSYQPQHF.

This clone occurred once. The V call is TRBV7-9, the J call TRBJ2-2; D may be TRBD2 (5 bases). In germline, CDR1 is SEHNR, CDR2 FQNEAQ (reference sequence). CDR3 size: 15 residues. Trimming removed 4 bases at V and 7 bases at J, with 16 bases between. In nucleotides, the CDR3 is TGTGCCAGCAGCTCTCCCTTCGGGGTGGGCGGGGAGCTGTTTTTT. This gives the protein CASSSPFGVGGELFF.

This clone was observed once. The genes are TRBV29-1 and TRBJ2-7; 10 bases match TRBD1. Losses at the gene ends were 7 bases for V and 4 bases for J; bases not matched to a gene: 7. The CDR3 is 13 amino acids. CDR1 is SQVTM and CDR2 is ANQGSEA in the germline V gene. CDR3 in DNA: TGCAGCGGCAGGGGACAGGGGAGATACGAGCAGTACTTC. Protein product: CSGRGQGRYEQYF.

This clone has only one observation. The chain joins TRBV7-9 to TRBJ2-3; D unclear. This CDR3 is 12 amino acids long. The V gene's germline CDR1 is SEHNR and CDR2 FQNEAQ (reference sequence). The ends were cut back, 1 base at V and 4 bases at J, with 3 bases in the middle. The CDR3 is CASSLGADTQYF. The DNA for the CDR3 is TGTGCCAGCAGCTTAGGTGCAGATACGCAGTATTTT.

The CDR3 loop is CASSSGDDNQHF. DNA of the CDR3: TGTGCCAGCAGTTCTGGGGACGATAACCAGCATTTT. The chain uses TRBV27 and TRBJ1-5; TRBD1 is a possible D gene (5 bases). The CDR3 spans 12 residues. CDR1 MNHEY and CDR2 SMNVEV come from the germline V gene (reference sequence). V was trimmed by 4 bases and J by 12 bases, leaving 13 bases between them.

Here the CDR3 DNA reads TGTGCCAGCAGTTGGGGTAGCGGGGGGAGCGGGGAGCTGTTTTTT. Its translation is CASSWGSGGSGELFF. J is TRBJ2-2 and V is TRBV6-5; 10 positions match TRBD2. V lost 4 bases, J lost 7 bases, and 6 bases stayed unmatched. Germline CDR1 reads MNHEY; CDR2 reads SVGAGI. The CDR3 runs 15 residues.

The chain is built from TRBV5-5 and TRBJ2-1; 11 positions match TRBD2. CDR3 size: 16 residues. The J segment lost 3 bases and the V segment lost 4 bases, leaving 6 bases of the junction unmatched. CDR1 and CDR2 from the germline V gene are SGHKS and YYEKEE (reference sequence). The CDR3 DNA reads as TGTGCCAGCAGCCCCATAGCGGGAGGGCTCTACAATGAGCAGTTCTTC. Its protein product is CASSPIAGGLYNEQFF.

The chain joins TRBV7-6 to TRBJ2-1; 9 bases agree with TRBD2. The CDR3 runs to 17 residues. CDR1 is SGHVS, CDR2 FNYEAQ, per germline. V lost 0 bases and J lost 0; bases outside the gene matches: 3. The CDR3 spells CASSLALAGSSYNEQFF. The CDR3 coding sequence is TGTGCCAGCAGCTTAGCGCTAGCGGGGAGCTCCTACAATGAGCAGTTCTTC.

The chain is built from TRBV2 and TRBJ2-7, with TRBD2 identical over 8 bases. Trimming cost V 0 bases and J 0 bases; bases outside gene matches: 4. Germline CDR1 is SNHLY and CDR2 is FYNNEI. The CDR3 length is 16 residues. As DNA, the CDR3 is TGTGCCAGCAGTGAAGCTGCTAGCGGGTACTCCTACGAGCAGTACTTC. As protein: CASSEAASGYSYEQYF.

This clone was recorded once. The rearrangement joins TRBV5-1 to TRBJ1-5; no clear D gene. CDR1 SGHRS and CDR2 YFSETQ come from the germline V gene. V was cut by 3 bases and J by 6 bases, with 13 bases left in between. The length of the CDR3 is 14 residues. The CDR3 reads CASSSTESGQPQHF. The CDR3 nucleotides are TGCGCCAGCAGCTCAACAGAGTCAGGTCAGCCCCAGCATTTT.

The gene calls are TRBV19 and TRBJ1-4; 8 bases are shared with TRBD1. The CDR3 loop spans 14 amino acids. J gave up 7 bases and V 4 bases, and 5 bases lay outside the gene matches. The germline CDR1 and CDR2 sequences are LNHDA and SQIVND (reference sequence). The CDR3 here is CASSRGQEVEKLFF. CDR3 coding DNA: TGTGCCAGTAGTAGGGGACAGGAGGTTGAAAAACTGTTTTTT.

This clone turned up a few times. The chain couples TRBV28 to TRBJ1-2; D not certain. This CDR3 has 15 amino acids. From germline, CDR1 is MDHEN and CDR2 SYDVKM. V was cut by 1 base and J by 6 bases, with 15 bases left in between. CDR3 protein: CASSLSNWGSDGYTF. The CDR3 DNA follows: TGTGCCAGCAGTTTATCGAACTGGGGTTCGGATGGCTACACCTTC.

This clone was seen once. The chain uses TRBV7-9 and TRBJ1-4; D ambiguous. The V end was cut by 0 bases, the J end by 4 bases, with 3 bases between. CDR3 length equals 13 residues. CDR1 SEHNR and CDR2 FQNEAQ come from the germline V gene (reference sequence). The CDR3 reads CASSLALNEKLFF. Here the CDR3 DNA reads TGTGCCAGCAGCTTAGCCCTTAATGAAAAACTGTTTTTT.

The chain carries TRBV7-6 and TRBJ2-1, with D uncertain. The CDR3 spans 12 residues. CDR1 SGHVS and CDR2 FNYEAQ come from the germline V gene. V lost 2 bases, J lost 5 bases, and 4 bases lay in between. Here the CDR3 DNA reads TGTGCCAGCAGCTTATTAAACAATGAGCAGTTCTTC. Its translation: CASSLLNNEQFF.